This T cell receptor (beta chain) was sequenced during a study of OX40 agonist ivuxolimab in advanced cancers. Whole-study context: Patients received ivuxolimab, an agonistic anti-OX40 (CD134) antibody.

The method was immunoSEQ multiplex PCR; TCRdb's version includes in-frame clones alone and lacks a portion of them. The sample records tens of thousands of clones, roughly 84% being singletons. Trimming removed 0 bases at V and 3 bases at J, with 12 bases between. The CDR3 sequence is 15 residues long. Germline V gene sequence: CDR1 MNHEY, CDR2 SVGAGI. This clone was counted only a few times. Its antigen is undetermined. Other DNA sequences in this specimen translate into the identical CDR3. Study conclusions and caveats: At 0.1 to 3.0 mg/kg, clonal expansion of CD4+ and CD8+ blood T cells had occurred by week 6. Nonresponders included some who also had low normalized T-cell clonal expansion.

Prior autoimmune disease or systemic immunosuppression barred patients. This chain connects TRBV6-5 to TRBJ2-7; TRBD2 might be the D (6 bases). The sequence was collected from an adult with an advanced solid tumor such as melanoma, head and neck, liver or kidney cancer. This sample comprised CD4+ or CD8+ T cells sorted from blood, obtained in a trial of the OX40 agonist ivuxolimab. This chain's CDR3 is CASSYSPQGGYEQYF. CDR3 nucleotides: TGTGCCAGCAGTTACTCCCCGCAGGGAGGCTACGAGCAGTACTTC.